One sample yielded the 31 T cell receptor beta chains listed below, sequenced in a study of blood T cell repertoires in COVID-19 (dated by TCRdb to the early 2020s). Receptors were amplified or captured by the immunoSEQ multiplex PCR assay. TCRdb stores this immuneACCESS table with in-frame sequences only. Part of the clones is absent; in the studies checked, under half of the shortfall reflects unresolved V genes, and no reason is known for the rest. For this sample there are approximately 99,000 clones; around 83% appear just once. Of the sample, approximately 13% falls within the top ten clones. Specimen: peripheral blood. The receptors originated from a woman aged 55-69 years in a cohort sampled during active or convalescent COVID-19.

The rearrangement joins TRBV24-1 to TRBJ2-6; 7 bases are a match to TRBD1. Germline assignment: CDR1 KGHDR and CDR2 SFDVKD. V gave up 4 bases and J gave up 4 bases; unmatched junction bases: 6. This CDR3 spans 16 amino acids. The CDR3 DNA reads TGTGCCACCAGTGAGGCAGACAGGGTCGGGGCCAACGTCCTGACTTTC. Translated, it gives CATSEADRVGANVLTF.

The chain uses TRBV5-1 and TRBJ2-7; weak D call: TRBD1 (5 bases). The CDR3 runs to 14 residues. Germline V gene sequence: CDR1 SGHRS, CDR2 YFSETQ. V lost 0 bases, J lost 5 bases, and 12 bases lay in between. This chain's CDR3 is CASSLGAGFNEQYF. DNA for the CDR3: TGCGCCAGCAGCTTGGGGGCAGGGTTCAACGAGCAGTACTTC.

V and J are TRBV21-1 and TRBJ1-2. TRBV21-1 is deemed a pseudogene. This CDR3 is 14 amino acids long. CDR3 loop: CASSKVAGDYGYTF. CDR3 coding DNA: TGTGCCAGCAGCAAAGTCGCGGGGGACTATGGCTACACCTTC.

The chain employs TRBV3-1 (or the pseudogene TRBV3-2) and TRBJ2-1, with 13 nucleotides matching TRBD2. The CDR3 runs to 15 residues. Germline CDR1 reads LGHDT; CDR2 reads YNNKEL (reference sequence). The J segment lost 7 bases and the V segment lost 4 bases, leaving 4 bases of the junction unmatched. The CDR3 region has the DNA TGTGCCAGCAGCCCACGGACTAGCGGGAGAAATGAGCAGTTCTTC. Translated: CASSPRTSGRNEQFF.

In this sample, this clone turned up once. The rearrangement links TRBV10-3 to TRBJ2-7; 7 bases align to TRBD1. This CDR3 contains 14 residues. Trimming cost V 4 bases and J 5 bases; bases outside gene matches: 8. The germline V gene has CDR1 ENHRY and CDR2 SYGVKD. CDR3 in amino acids: CAISGQGVVDEQYF. The DNA of the CDR3 is TGTGCCATCAGTGGACAGGGAGTCGTCGACGAGCAGTACTTC.

J is TRBJ1-2 and V is TRBV3-1 (or the pseudogene TRBV3-2); D is ambiguous. In germline, CDR1 is LGHDT, CDR2 YNNKEL (reference sequence). The CDR3 covers 14 residues. The V gene lost 2 bases and the J gene lost 8 bases, with 15 bases spanning the gap. The CDR3 is CASSQSPPGIGYTF. CDR3 nucleotides: TGTGCCAGCAGCCAAAGCCCCCCGGGTATAGGCTACACCTTC.

In its sample, this clone was seen a few times. This chain connects TRBV10-2 to TRBJ1-5; TRBD1 matches 8 bases. The CDR3 covers 13 residues. Germline V lookup: CDR1 WSHSY, CDR2 SAAADI. V trimming: 6 bases; J trimming: 6 bases; junction bases outside the gene matches: 4. The CDR3 DNA sequence: TGCGCCAGCAGGCAGGGGGCTCGTCAGCCCCAGCATTTT. This codes for CASRQGARQPQHF.

The V and J genes are TRBV5-1 and TRBJ1-3; 9 positions match TRBD1. Germline assignment: CDR1 SGHRS and CDR2 YFSETQ. Losses at the gene ends were 1 base for V and 0 bases for J; bases not matched to a gene: 11. This CDR3 region has 19 residues. CDR3 coding DNA: TGCGCCAGCAGCTTGACCCCCACCACAGGGGGCAACTCTGGAAACACCATATATTTT. Translating it yields CASSLTPTTGGNSGNTIYF.

The gene calls are TRBV9 and TRBJ2-7, with D possibly TRBD2 on 6 matching bases. The CDR3 extends over 13 amino acids. Between the trimmed V and J ends, which lost 4 bases and 2 bases, there was a span of 10 bases. Germline V lookup: CDR1 SGDLS, CDR2 YYNGEE. The CDR3, as DNA: TGTGCCAGCAGCCCAGCGGGCGCCTACGAGCAGTACTTC. Translated: CASSPAGAYEQYF.

A few counts support this clone. The chain links TRBV25-1 to TRBJ1-1; D might be TRBD1 (6 bases). With 5 bases removed from V and 2 bases from J, the gap between germline ends came to 12 bases. This CDR3 is built from 14 residues. Germline values: CDR1 MGHDK, CDR2 SYGVNS. The CDR3 is CASSLWTDNTEAFF. CDR3 DNA: TGTGCCAGCAGTCTTTGGACAGATAACACTGAAGCTTTCTTT.

The V and J genes are TRBV24-1 and TRBJ2-3, with 7 bases fitting TRBD1. The germline V gene has CDR1 KGHDR and CDR2 SFDVKD. The CDR3 extends over 16 amino acids. The trim removed 3 bases at V and 1 base at J, leaving 6 bases unmatched. The CDR3 DNA reads as TGTGCCACCAGTGATCCGGGGACAGTGGGCACAGATACGCAGTATTTT. It translates to CATSDPGTVGTDTQYF.

This rearrangement joins TRBV5-1 to TRBJ1-4; D gene ambiguous. Germline V lookup: CDR1 SGHRS, CDR2 YFSETQ. Trimming stripped 4 bases from V and 0 bases from J, with 10 bases between. The CDR3 has 15 residues. The CDR3 nucleotides read TGCGCCAGCAGCCTTCAGGTTGCAACTAATGAAAAACTGTTTTTT. Its protein is CASSLQVATNEKLFF.

The V gene is TRBV7-9, the J gene TRBJ2-7; 7 bases match TRBD1. Per germline, CDR1 SEHNR and CDR2 FQNEAQ (reference sequence). V gave up 5 bases and J gave up 0 bases; unmatched junction bases: 10. The CDR3 spans 16 residues. The CDR3 bases are TGTGCCAGCAGCAAGCTGACAGGGATGAGCTCCTACGAGCAGTACTTC. As protein: CASSKLTGMSSYEQYF. The full variable domain, rest sourced from reference TRBV7-9 and TRBJ2-7, is DTGVSQNPRHKITKRGQNVTFRCDPISEHNRLYWYRQTLGQGPEFLTYFQNEAQLEKSRLLSDRFSAERPKGSFSTLEIQRTEQGDSAMYLCASSKLTGMSSYEQYFGPGTRLTVT.

This clone was counted only a few times. J is TRBJ1-1 and V is TRBV7-8; the D gene is possibly TRBD1 (5 bases). The V gene lost 2 bases and the J gene lost 0 bases, with 13 bases spanning the gap. The CDR3 has 16 amino acids. Looked up from germline, CDR1 is SGHVS and CDR2 is FQNEAQ. The CDR3 loop is CASSLMQGIMNTEAFF. DNA of the CDR3: TGTGCCAGCAGCTTAATGCAGGGTATAATGAACACTGAAGCTTTCTTT. The entire variable domain, with the rest obtained from reference TRBV7-8 and TRBJ1-1, is as follows: GAGVSQSPRYKVAKRGQDVALRCDPISGHVSLFWYQQALGQGPEFLTYFQNEAQLDKSGLPSDRFFAERPEGSVSTLKIQRTQQEDSAVYLCASSLMQGIMNTEAFFGQGTRLTVV.

The CDR3 region is CASSFSLRGSGSWEQYF. DNA for the CDR3: TGTGCCAGCAGTTTTTCTCTTCGGGGTAGCGGGAGCTGGGAGCAGTACTTC. The chain recombines TRBV28 with TRBJ2-7, with 9 positions matching TRBD2. The germline V gene encodes CDR1 MDHEN and CDR2 SYDVKM. CDR3 length equals 17 residues. V lost 3 bases and J lost 7; bases outside the gene matches: 16.

The rearrangement links TRBV6-5 to TRBJ1-1; a weak D match, TRBD1 (6 bases). Trimming shortened V by 8 bases and J by 4 bases, and 14 bases separated the two germline ends. Per the germline V gene, CDR1 is MNHEY and CDR2 is SVGAGI. The CDR3 loop spans 13 amino acids. CDR3 amino acids: CASRHRDRTEAFF. As DNA, the CDR3 is TGTGCCAGCCGTCACAGGGACCGCACTGAAGCTTTCTTT.

The chain uses TRBV6-1 and TRBJ1-1; D remains ambiguous. The CDR3 is 14 amino acids. Deletions cut 1 base from V and 1 base from J, with 7 bases between. Per the germline V gene, CDR1 is MNHNS and CDR2 is SASEGT. CDR3 nucleotides: TGTGCCAGCAGTGAAGACGGGAAGAACACTGAAGCTTTCTTT. Its protein is CASSEDGKNTEAFF.

The chain employs TRBV6-2 or TRBV6-3 and TRBJ2-7, with a weak D call TRBD1 (5 bases). The germline gives CDR1 MNHEY, CDR2 SVGEGT. Trimming removed 2 bases at V and 3 bases at J, with 17 bases between. The CDR3 sequence is 16 residues long. In nucleotides, the CDR3 is TGTGCCAGCAGTTACCACACTCCCAGGGCCAACTACGAGCAGTACTTC. Translation gives CASSYHTPRANYEQYF.

This chain links TRBV2 with TRBJ1-1; a weak D match, TRBD1 (6 bases). The CDR3 has 14 amino acids. V was cut by 5 bases and J by 3 bases, with 13 bases left in between. Germline assignment: CDR1 SNHLY and CDR2 FYNNEI. In nucleotides, the CDR3 is TGTGCCAGCAGTATCAGGGGCCTTGACACTGAAGCTTTCTTT. The encoded protein is CASSIRGLDTEAFF.

V usage is TRBV21-1 and J usage is TRBJ2-7; the table's D call, TRBD1, was not checked against the DNA. TRBV21-1 is recorded as a pseudogene. CDR3 length equals 14 residues. The CDR3 DNA is TGTGCCAGCAGCAAAGGGCAGGGTACCTACGAGCAGTACTTC. Translated, it gives CASSKGQGTYEQYF.

This chain connects TRBV6-5 to TRBJ2-2, with D tentatively TRBD1 (5 bases). Per the germline V gene, CDR1 is MNHEY and CDR2 is SVGAGI. The CDR3 runs 14 residues. Deletions cut 7 bases from V and 4 bases from J, with 13 bases between. DNA for the CDR3: TGTGCCAGCACCTCGTTTAGGGGCACCGGGGAGCTGTTTTTT. It specifies CASTSFRGTGELFF.

V and J are TRBV30 and TRBJ1-5; the D gene is possibly TRBD1 (5 bases). The V gene lost 0 bases and the J gene lost 7 bases, with 10 bases spanning the gap. Germline loops: CDR1 GTSNPN, CDR2 SVGIG (reference sequence). The CDR3 totals 13 residues. Written as DNA, the CDR3 is TGTGCCTGGAGTGTACGGGGGTTCCAGCCCCAGCATTTT. It translates to CAWSVRGFQPQHF.

This chain uses TRBV2 with TRBJ2-5, with TRBD1 matching over 8 bases. CDR1 and CDR2 (germline): SNHLY, FYNNEI. Germline trimming cut 4 bases from V and 3 bases from J; bases unmatched to any gene: 10. This CDR3 contains 16 residues. CDR3 loop: CASSGGLGQGEETQYF. CDR3 nucleotide sequence: TGTGCCAGCAGTGGGGGTCTCGGACAGGGAGAAGAGACCCAGTACTTC.

V gene TRBV19 combines with J gene TRBJ1-1, with no clear D. Deletions cut 3 bases from V and 6 bases from J, with 14 bases between. The CDR3 contains 14 residues. From germline, CDR1 is LNHDA and CDR2 SQIVND (reference sequence). CDR3 loop: CASSIGEAAPEAFF. CDR3 bases: TGTGCCAGTAGTATCGGTGAGGCGGCCCCTGAAGCTTTCTTT.

This chain joins TRBV11-3 and TRBJ2-1; the D gene is possibly TRBD2 (6 bases). The CDR3 covers 14 residues. Trimming took 1 base from V and 8 from J, leaving 12 bases between them. Per the germline V gene, CDR1 is SGHNT and CDR2 is YENEEA. CDR3 sequence reads: CASSLAGVLDEQFF. The CDR3 nucleotides read TGTGCCAGCAGCTTAGCGGGAGTCCTCGATGAGCAGTTCTTC. Full variable domain (remainder filled in from reference TRBV11-3 and TRBJ2-1): EAGVVQSPRYKIIEKKQPVAFWCNPISGHNTLYWYLQNLGQGPELLIRYENEEAVDDSQLPKDRFSAERLKGVDSTLKIQPAELGDSAVYLCASSLAGVLDEQFFGPGTRLTVL.

The chain recombines TRBV6-1 with TRBJ2-7, with D tentatively TRBD2 (6 bases). V was cut by 3 bases and J by 3 bases, with 12 bases left in between. Germline values: CDR1 MNHNS, CDR2 SASEGT. This CDR3 is built from 14 residues. The CDR3 sequence is CASSDAGSHYEQYF. The CDR3, as DNA: TGTGCCAGCAGTGACGCGGGGAGCCACTACGAGCAGTACTTC.

Points on this clone: At one end the junction does not follow the germline gene, possibly because of a read error. The chain combines TRBV7-7 with TRBJ2-3; 7 bases align to TRBD1. In germline, CDR1 is SSHAT, CDR2 FNYEAQ (reference sequence). There are 15 residues in the CDR3. In DNA, the CDR3 is TGTGCTAGCAGCCCCGAACAGGGGCCCACAGATACGCAGTATTTT. It encodes CASSPEQGPTDTQYF.

The J gene is TRBJ2-3, the V gene TRBV3-1 (or the pseudogene TRBV3-2), with TRBD2 matching 8 bases. CDR1 LGHDT and CDR2 YNNKEL come from the germline V gene (reference sequence). The CDR3 extends over 16 amino acids. The junction had 7 bases not matched to a gene; V was cut back by 0 bases and J by 5 bases. CDR3 sequence reads: CASSQDRGGPRDTQYF. DNA for the CDR3: TGTGCCAGCAGCCAAGATCGGGGGGGGCCGCGAGATACGCAGTATTTT.

The V gene is TRBV19, the J gene TRBJ2-7; 8 bases line up with TRBD1. The CDR3 has 18 amino acids. In germline, CDR1 is LNHDA, CDR2 SQIVND (reference sequence). V lost 5 bases to trimming and J lost 2 bases; unmatched junction nucleotides: 17. CDR3 coding DNA: TGTGCCAGTAGTCGTCAAACAATCAACAGGGGGACTCCCTACGAGCAGTACTTC. As protein: CASSRQTINRGTPYEQYF.

The chain is built from TRBV4-2 and TRBJ1-4; 7 nucleotides line up with TRBD1. Germline-derived CDR1 and CDR2 are LGHNA and YNFKEQ. This CDR3 region has 16 residues. Germline trimming cut 0 bases from V and 7 bases from J; bases unmatched to any gene: 8. This chain's CDR3 is CASSQDLGQRGEKLFF. Written as DNA, the CDR3 is TGTGCCAGCAGCCAAGATTTGGGACAGAGAGGTGAAAAACTGTTTTTT.

This sequence joins TRBV5-6 and TRBJ1-5, with D possibly TRBD1 on 6 matching bases. V lost 3 bases to trimming and J lost 6 bases, with 10 bases between them. The germline V gene has CDR1 SGHDT and CDR2 YYEEEE. The CDR3 extends over 13 amino acids. CDR3 residues: CASSSEQGQPQHF. The CDR3 DNA sequence: TGTGCCAGCAGCTCCGAACAGGGTCAGCCCCAGCATTTT.